This T cell receptor beta chain was recorded in a study of blood T cell repertoires in COVID-19. The wider study: The United States, Italy and Spain supplied acute and convalescent COVID-19 samples.

Some clones are missing from TCRdb's copy, which holds only in-frame ones; the method was immunoSEQ multiplex PCR. This table has 40,000 to 50,000 clones, approximately 90% appearing once. This sequence originates from a man aged 70 or older with acute or convalescent COVID-19. The sample comprised peripheral blood.

CDR3 region: CASRYSQGRAEAFF. The DNA for the CDR3 is TGTGCCAGCAGATATAGTCAGGGGAGGGCTGAAGCTTTCTTT. The chain links TRBV28 to TRBJ1-1, with TRBD1 as a possible D gene (6 bases). Germline-derived CDR1 and CDR2 are MDHEN and SYDVKM. The CDR3 length is 14 residues. V gave up 6 bases and J gave up 6 bases, with 17 bases separating them.